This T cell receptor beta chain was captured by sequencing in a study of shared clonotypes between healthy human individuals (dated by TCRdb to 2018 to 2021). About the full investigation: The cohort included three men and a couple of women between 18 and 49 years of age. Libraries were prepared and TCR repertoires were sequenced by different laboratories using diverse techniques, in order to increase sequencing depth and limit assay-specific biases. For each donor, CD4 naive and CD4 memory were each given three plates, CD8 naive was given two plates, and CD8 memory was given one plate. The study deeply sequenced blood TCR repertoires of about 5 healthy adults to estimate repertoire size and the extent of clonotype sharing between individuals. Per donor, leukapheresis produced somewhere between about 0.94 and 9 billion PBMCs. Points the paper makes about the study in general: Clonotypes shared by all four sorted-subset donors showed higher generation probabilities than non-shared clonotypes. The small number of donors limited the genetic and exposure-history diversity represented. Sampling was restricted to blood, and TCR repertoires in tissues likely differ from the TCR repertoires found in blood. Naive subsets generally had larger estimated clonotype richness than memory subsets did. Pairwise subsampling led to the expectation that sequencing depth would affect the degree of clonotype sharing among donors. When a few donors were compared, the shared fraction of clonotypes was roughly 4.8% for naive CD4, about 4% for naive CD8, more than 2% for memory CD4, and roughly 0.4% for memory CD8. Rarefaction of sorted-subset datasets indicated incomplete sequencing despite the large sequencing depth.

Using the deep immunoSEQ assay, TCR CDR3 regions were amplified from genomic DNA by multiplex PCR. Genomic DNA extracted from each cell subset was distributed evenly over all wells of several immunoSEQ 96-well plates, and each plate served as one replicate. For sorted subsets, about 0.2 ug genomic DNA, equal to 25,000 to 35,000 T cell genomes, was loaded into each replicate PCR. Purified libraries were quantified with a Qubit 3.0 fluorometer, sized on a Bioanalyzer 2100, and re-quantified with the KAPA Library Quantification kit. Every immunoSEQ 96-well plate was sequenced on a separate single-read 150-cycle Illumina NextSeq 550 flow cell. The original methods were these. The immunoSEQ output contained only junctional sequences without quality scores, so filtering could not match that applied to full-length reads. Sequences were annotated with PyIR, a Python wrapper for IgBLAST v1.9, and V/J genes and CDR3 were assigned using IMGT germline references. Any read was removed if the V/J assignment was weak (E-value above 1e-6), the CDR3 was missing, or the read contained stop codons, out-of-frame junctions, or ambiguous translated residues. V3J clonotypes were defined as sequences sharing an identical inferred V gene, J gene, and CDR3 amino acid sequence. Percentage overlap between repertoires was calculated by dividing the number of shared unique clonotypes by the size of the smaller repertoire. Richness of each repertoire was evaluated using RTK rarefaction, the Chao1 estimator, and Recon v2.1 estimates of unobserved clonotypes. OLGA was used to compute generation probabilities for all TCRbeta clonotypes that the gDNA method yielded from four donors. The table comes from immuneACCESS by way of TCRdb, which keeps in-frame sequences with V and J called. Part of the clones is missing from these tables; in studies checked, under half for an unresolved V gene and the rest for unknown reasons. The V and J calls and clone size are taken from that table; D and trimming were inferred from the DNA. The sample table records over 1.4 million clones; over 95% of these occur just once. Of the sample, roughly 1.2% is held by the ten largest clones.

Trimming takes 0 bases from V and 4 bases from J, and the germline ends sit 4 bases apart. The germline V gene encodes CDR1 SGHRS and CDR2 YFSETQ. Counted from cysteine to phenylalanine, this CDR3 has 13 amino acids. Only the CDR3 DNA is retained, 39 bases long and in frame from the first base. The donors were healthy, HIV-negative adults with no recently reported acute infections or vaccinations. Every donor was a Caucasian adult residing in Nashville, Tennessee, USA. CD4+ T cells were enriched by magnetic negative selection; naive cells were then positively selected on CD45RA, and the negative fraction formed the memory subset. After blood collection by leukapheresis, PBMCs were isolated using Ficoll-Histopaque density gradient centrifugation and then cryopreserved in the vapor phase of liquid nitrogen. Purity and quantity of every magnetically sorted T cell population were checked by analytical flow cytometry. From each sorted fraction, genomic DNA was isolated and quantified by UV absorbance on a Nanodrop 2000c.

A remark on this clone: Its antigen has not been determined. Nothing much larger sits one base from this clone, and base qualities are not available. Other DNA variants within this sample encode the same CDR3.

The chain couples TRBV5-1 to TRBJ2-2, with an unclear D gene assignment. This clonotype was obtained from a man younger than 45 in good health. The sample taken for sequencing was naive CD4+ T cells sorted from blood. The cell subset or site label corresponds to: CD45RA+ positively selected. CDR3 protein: CASSLDLTGELFF. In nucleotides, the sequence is TGCGCCAGCAGCTTGGATCTCACCGGGGAGCTGTTTTTT.